This T cell receptor beta chain was identified during a study of monozygotic twins with cystic fibrosis. Overall study: Approximately 2.7 micrograms of fragmented DNA underwent roughly 16 PCR cycles for library preparation.

Notes on the study in general: In this small cohort, shared CDR3 numbers showed no association with age, concordance or disease severity. J usage was most co-twin-similar in 8 of 16 pairs, V in 13.

About this clone: Antigen: not known.

Sequencing was performed with immunoSEQ multiplex PCR; in TCRdb, only in-frame clones are kept and a portion is missing. The sample has 15,000 to 20,000 clones, about 89% seen once. CDR3 length equals 15 residues. CDR1 is SEHNR, CDR2 FQNEAQ, per germline (reference sequence). The V end lost 5 bases, the J end lost 5 bases, and 18 bases lay between the germline ends. Specimen: blood. The rearrangement joins TRBV7-9 to TRBJ2-5; D is perhaps TRBD2 (6 bases). This clonotype was sampled from a girl aged 2 to 10 with cystic fibrosis. CDR3 residues: CASSTRDAGRETQYF. CDR3 bases: TGTGCCAGCAGCACTCGGGACGCTGGGAGGGAGACCCAGTACTTC.